This T cell receptor (beta chain) was sequenced in a study of beta chain features in type 1 diabetes. Overall study: Age, gender and cell yields were alike across patients and healthy donors. Sorted cells examined across all samples numbered 107,917,701. Regarding the study as a whole: Among all four CD4+ subsets, Type 1 diabetes patients had TCRB CDR3s that were moderately but significantly shorter.

The isolated RNA, all of it, was reverse transcribed, so expressed TCRB transcripts were what got sequenced. Some clones are missing from TCRdb's copy, which holds only in-frame ones; the method was immunoSEQ multiplex PCR. Of around 50,000 clones listed, 35% to 55% are singletons. The J segment lost 10 bases and the V segment lost 3 bases, leaving 15 bases of the junction unmatched. Per the germline V gene, CDR1 is LNHDA and CDR2 is SQIVND (reference sequence). This CDR3 is built from 17 residues. Every participating donor gave one draw, a heparinised blood sample averaging around 0.11 L. Populations obtained by sorting all exceeded 98% purity. Worth noting for this clone: Its antigen is as yet unknown.

The rearrangement joins TRBV19 to TRBJ2-1; TRBD1 aligns across 10 bases. This receptor was obtained from a man aged 25-45 years with type 1 diabetes. Input material: stem cell memory CD4+ T cells from blood. The CDR3 spells CASSMRSGTGVSWEQFF. CDR3 in DNA: TGTGCCAGTAGTATGAGGTCCGGGACAGGGGTCTCTTGGGAGCAGTTCTTC.